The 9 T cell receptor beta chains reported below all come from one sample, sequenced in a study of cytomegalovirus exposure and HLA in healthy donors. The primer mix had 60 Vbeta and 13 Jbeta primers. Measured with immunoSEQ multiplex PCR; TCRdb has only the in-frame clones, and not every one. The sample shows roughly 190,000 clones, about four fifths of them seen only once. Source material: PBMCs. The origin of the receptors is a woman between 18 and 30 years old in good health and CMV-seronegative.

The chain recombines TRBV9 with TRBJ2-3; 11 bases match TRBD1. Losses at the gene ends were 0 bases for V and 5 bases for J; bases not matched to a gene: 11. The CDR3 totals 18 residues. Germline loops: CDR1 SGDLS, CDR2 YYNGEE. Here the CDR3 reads CASSVESRGQGVQDTQYF. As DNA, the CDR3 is TGTGCCAGCAGCGTAGAATCGAGGGGACAGGGGGTACAAGATACGCAGTATTTT. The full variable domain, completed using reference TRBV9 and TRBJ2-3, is DSGVTQTPKHLITATGQRVTLRCSPRSGDLSVYWYQQSLDQGLQFLIQYYNGEERAKGNILERFSAQQFPDLHSELNLSSLELGDSALYFCASSVESRGQGVQDTQYFGPGTRLTVL.

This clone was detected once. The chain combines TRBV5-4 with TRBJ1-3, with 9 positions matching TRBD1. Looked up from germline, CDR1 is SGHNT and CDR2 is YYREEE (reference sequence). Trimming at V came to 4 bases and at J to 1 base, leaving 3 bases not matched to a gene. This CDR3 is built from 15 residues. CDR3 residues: CASSEQGASGNTIYF. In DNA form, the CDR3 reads TGTGCCAGCAGCGAACAGGGGGCTTCTGGAAACACCATATATTTT.

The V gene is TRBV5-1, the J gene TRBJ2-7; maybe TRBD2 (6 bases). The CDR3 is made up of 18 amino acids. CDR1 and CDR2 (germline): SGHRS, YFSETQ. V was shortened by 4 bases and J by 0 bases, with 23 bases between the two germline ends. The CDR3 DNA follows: TGCGCCAGCAGCGTAGCCTCGCGGGGCGGAGCCAGCTCCTACGAGCAGTACTTC. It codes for CASSVASRGGASSYEQYF.

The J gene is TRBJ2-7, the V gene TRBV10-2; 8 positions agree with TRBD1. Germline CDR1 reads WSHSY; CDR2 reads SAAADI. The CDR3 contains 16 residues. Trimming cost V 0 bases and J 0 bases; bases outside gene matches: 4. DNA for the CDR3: TGCGCCAGCAGTGAGTCCGACAGGGGAAGCTCCTACGAGCAGTACTTC. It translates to CASSESDRGSSYEQYF.

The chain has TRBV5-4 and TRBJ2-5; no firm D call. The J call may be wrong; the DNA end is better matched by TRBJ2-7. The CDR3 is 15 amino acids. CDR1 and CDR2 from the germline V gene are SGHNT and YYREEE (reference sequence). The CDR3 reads CASSLAGQSSYEQYF. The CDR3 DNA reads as TGTGCCAGCAGCTTGGCTGGGCAGTCCTCCTACGAGCAGTACTTC.

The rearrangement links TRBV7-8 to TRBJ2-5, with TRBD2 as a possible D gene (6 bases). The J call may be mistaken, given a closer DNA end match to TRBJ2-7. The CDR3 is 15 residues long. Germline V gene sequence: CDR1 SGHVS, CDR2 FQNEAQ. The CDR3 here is CASSLGGGLVNEQYF. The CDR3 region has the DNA TGTGCCAGCAGCTTAGGAGGAGGGTTGGTGAACGAGCAGTACTTC.

CDR3 in amino acids: CASSLLTGHPAGQPQHF. DNA for the CDR3: TGTGCCAGCAGTTTATTGACGGGACACCCGGCAGGCCAGCCCCAGCATTTT. The chain combines TRBV28 with TRBJ1-5, with D maybe TRBD1 (6 bases). Trimming cost V 1 base and J 7 bases, with 20 bases left between them. CDR1 and CDR2 (germline): MDHEN, SYDVKM. This CDR3 region has 17 residues.

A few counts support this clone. The CDR3 loop reads CAWSVLRGRVGTEAFF. The CDR3 nucleotides are TGTGCCTGGAGTGTATTGAGAGGCAGGGTTGGGACTGAAGCTTTCTTT. The chain joins TRBV30 to TRBJ1-1; possible D gene TRBD1, 5 bases. V lost 0 bases and J lost 5, with 19 bases in between. Germline V lookup: CDR1 GTSNPN, CDR2 SVGIG (reference sequence). The CDR3 spans 16 residues.

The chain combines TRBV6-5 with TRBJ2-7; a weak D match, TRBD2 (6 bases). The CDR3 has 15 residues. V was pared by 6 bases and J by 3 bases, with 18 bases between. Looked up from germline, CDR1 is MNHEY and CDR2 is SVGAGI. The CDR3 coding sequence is TGTGCCAGCAGGGGGGAGCAGGCGGGGTTCTACGAGCAGTACTTC. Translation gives CASRGEQAGFYEQYF.